Listed here are 14 T cell receptor beta chains from one sample, sequenced in a study of T cells in Graves' hyperthyroidism and ophthalmopathy. It was RNA transcripts that yielded the amplified TCR beta CDR3 regions. Initially, a first-round RT-PCR of the TCR CDR3 employed the HTBI primer set. TCRdb fed the multiplex PCR reads into MiXCR, producing one record per CDR3 protein. In the table there are around 340,000 distinct CDR3 sequences, approximately 15% of which are singletons. Sample: blood. The receptor source for this set is a woman aged 25 to 39 with Graves' hyperthyroidism.

There are many counts of this clonotype. The V gene is TRBV20-1, the J gene TRBJ2-5; unclear D gene. Germline V gene lookup returns CDR1 DFQATT and CDR2 SNEGSKA (reference sequence). The V gene lost 4 bases and the J gene lost 0 bases, with 9 bases spanning the gap. The CDR3 contains 13 residues. The CDR3 DNA is TGCAGTGCTAAAGGCCCGGACCAAGAGACCCAGTACTTC. It yields the protein CSAKGPDQETQYF.

This clonotype was found a few times. The J gene is TRBJ2-3, the V gene TRBV10-3; D is perhaps TRBD2 (5 bases). Per the germline V gene, CDR1 is ENHRY and CDR2 is SYGVKD. The CDR3 runs to 16 residues. Trimming stripped 0 bases from V and 3 bases from J, with 13 bases between. DNA of the CDR3: TGTGCCATCAGTGAGTCGCTAGGACGGGGAACAGATACGCAGTATTTT. This encodes CAISESLGRGTDTQYF.

Many counts were recorded for this clonotype. The V call is TRBV3-1, the J call TRBJ1-2; 8 bases agree with TRBD1. Losses at the gene ends were 2 bases for V and 9 bases for J; bases not matched to a gene: 8. The CDR3 length is 14 residues. Germline V gene sequence: CDR1 LGHDT, CDR2 YNNKEL (reference sequence). DNA for the CDR3: TGTGCCAGCAGCCAAAGGTTGGACAGGGACAGCTACACCTTC. Its protein product is CASSQRLDRDSYTF.

This clonotype was counted between two and nine times. This sequence joins TRBV19 and TRBJ1-1; D is ambiguous. The CDR3 has 16 residues. Between the trimmed V and J ends, which lost 3 bases and 0 bases, there was a span of 14 bases. CDR1 is LNHDA and CDR2 is SQIVND in the germline V gene (reference sequence). The DNA of the CDR3 is TGTGCCAGTAGTATGTTCGGTGATTCGGTGAACACTGAAGCTTTCTTT. It specifies CASSMFGDSVNTEAFF.

This clonotype was seen ten or more times. The rearrangement links TRBV6-4 to TRBJ1-1; D gene ambiguous. Germline CDR1 reads MRHNA; CDR2 reads SNTAGT. V shed 4 bases and J shed 1 base, with 7 bases lying between them. The CDR3 is 13 residues long. The CDR3 sequence: CASSVEQNTEAFF. In DNA form, the CDR3 reads TGTGCCAGCAGTGTTGAACAGAACACTGAAGCTTTCTTT.

The chain combines TRBV9 with TRBJ2-7, with D unresolved. Germline V gene data show CDR1 as SGDLS and CDR2 as YYNGEE. Trimming shortened V by 0 bases and J by 3 bases, and 10 bases separated the two germline ends. This CDR3 region has 14 residues. The CDR3 protein is CASSVEYGDYEQYF. The CDR3 nucleotides are TGTGCCAGCAGCGTAGAGTATGGGGACTACGAGCAGTACTTC.

This clonotype was counted at least ten times. The J gene is TRBJ2-5, the V gene TRBV19; no clear D gene. The CDR3 sequence is 12 residues long. The germline V and J ends were trimmed by 6 bases and 5 bases, with 10 bases remaining between them. Per the germline V gene, CDR1 is LNHDA and CDR2 is SQIVND (reference sequence). In DNA, the CDR3 is TGTGCCAGTAGACAGACCGGCGAGACCCAGTACTTC. The encoded protein is CASRQTGETQYF.

Many counts were recorded for this clonotype. The chain combines TRBV12-3 or TRBV12-4 with TRBJ1-1; D unclear. Trimming took 6 bases from V and 1 from J, leaving 9 bases between them. This CDR3 comprises 13 residues. DNA for the CDR3: TGTGCCAGCAGCGTCACATCGAACACTGAAGCTTTCTTT. Protein product: CASSVTSNTEAFF.

This chain uses TRBV11-3 with TRBJ1-5; TRBD1 agrees at 8 bases. Trimming cost V 6 bases and J 4 bases; bases outside gene matches: 5. Germline-derived CDR1 and CDR2 are SGHNT and YENEEA. This CDR3 contains 14 residues. CDR3 residues: CASRRQGWNQPQHF. CDR3 in DNA: TGTGCCAGCAGGCGACAGGGGTGGAATCAGCCCCAGCATTTT.

A few counts support this clonotype. The J gene is TRBJ1-5, the V gene TRBV6-2 or TRBV6-3, with unresolved D. CDR3 size: 15 residues. Germline lookup yields CDR1 MNHEY and CDR2 SVGEGT. Between the trimmed V and J ends, which lost 5 bases and 0 bases, there was a span of 11 bases. The CDR3 sequence is CASSRVSYSNQPQHF. In nucleotides, the CDR3 is TGTGCCAGCAGTAGGGTATCTTATAGCAATCAGCCCCAGCATTTT.

The chain joins TRBV30 to TRBJ2-2; either TRBD1 or TRBD2 may supply D (6 bases each). V gave up 1 base and J gave up 9 bases, with 15 bases separating them. This CDR3 has 14 residues. CDR1 is GTSNPN and CDR2 is SVGIG in the germline V gene (reference sequence). The CDR3 sequence is CAWSGGGNLRELFF. The DNA of the CDR3 is TGTGCCTGGAGTGGAGGGGGGAATCTACGGGAGCTGTTTTTT.

This clonotype was observed many times. The gene calls are TRBV19 and TRBJ1-2, with 9 bases fitting TRBD1. The CDR3 is 13 residues long. With V trimmed by 7 bases and J by 4 bases, 4 bases remained unmatched. The germline V gene has CDR1 LNHDA and CDR2 SQIVND (reference sequence). The chain's CDR3 is CASTGTGSYGYTF. CDR3 in DNA: TGTGCCAGTACCGGGACAGGGAGCTATGGCTACACCTTC.

This chain links TRBV5-1 with TRBJ1-4; tentatively, D is TRBD1 (6 bases). With 4 bases removed from V and 7 bases from J, the gap between germline ends came to 17 bases. Germline V gives CDR1 SGHRS, CDR2 YFSETQ. This CDR3 comprises 15 residues. The CDR3 DNA is TGCGCCAGCAGCGTGGGGGCAGGGATAGGTGAAAAACTGTTTTTT. It is translated as CASSVGAGIGEKLFF.

This clonotype was counted at least ten times. The genes are TRBV6-2 or TRBV6-3 and TRBJ2-1, with 9 positions matching TRBD1. V was clipped by 6 bases and J by 15 bases; unmatched bases: 6. The CDR3 runs 11 residues. Germline V gene data show CDR1 as MNHEY and CDR2 as SVGEGT. CDR3 sequence (DNA): TGTGCCAGCAGATCGAGACAGGGGGGGTTCTTC. This encodes CASRSRQGGFF.